The T cell receptor beta chain described here comes from a study of control samples from healthy donors and cancer patients. Germline trimming cut 4 bases from V and 4 bases from J; bases unmatched to any gene: 13. The CDR3 sequence is 17 residues long. The germline V gene has CDR1 MGHRA and CDR2 YSYEKL. Some clones are missing from TCRdb's copy, which holds only in-frame ones; the method was immunoSEQ multiplex PCR. Counted here are approximately 50,000 clones, 75% to 90% occurring once; the ten biggest clones make up over 12%. This clonotype was sampled from a man aged 55 to 70 with head and neck cancer. The chain employs TRBV4-1 and TRBJ2-7; 10 bases align to TRBD1. The specimen sequenced was PBMCs. The CDR3 DNA follows: TGCGCCAGCAGCCGGATGACAGGGGGCGATGGTTCGTACGAGCAGTACTTC. Translated: CASSRMTGGDGSYEQYF.